Listed below are T cell receptor beta chains from one sample, sequenced in a study of vaccination and CD4 T cells after COVID-19. These receptors' antigens are unknown. One entry per CDR3 protein, called by TCRdb with MiXCR from the PCR reads. The repertoire includes around 10,000 distinct CDR3 sequences, about three fifths of them detected once, and 21% sits in the top ten. Sequencing was done on a sample of CD4+ T cells from blood, cultured in vitro. The receptor source for this set is a human donor who had recovered from COVID-19. Each CDR3 is given with its conserved first and last residue. The D gene is left open where the match is weak. The size field is filled for only some rows; it gives once, few, many or a size class.

j_gene | v_gene | d_gene | abundance | CDR3nt | CDR3aa
TRBJ2-2 | TRBV15 | . | . | TGTGCCACCAGCAGAGTAGAAAACACCGGGGAGCTGTTTTTT | CATSRVENTGELFF
TRBJ2-7 | TRBV20-1 | TRBD1 | . | TGCAGTGCTAGAGATTTCGGGACAGGGGTCAACGAGCAGTACTTC | CSARDFGTGVNEQYF
TRBJ1-2 | TRBV19 | TRBD1 | . | TGTGCCAGTAGTAAGGGGGACAGGACCTCTAACTATGGCTACACCTTC | CASSKGDRTSNYGYTF
TRBJ2-2 | TRBV7-9 | . | medium-sized | TGTGCCAGCAGCTTAGAGGGACCTCACACCGGGGAGCTGTTTTTT | CASSLEGPHTGELFF
TRBJ1-6 | TRBV5-4 | . | few | TGTGCCAGCAGCTTGGGACTGGATAATTCACCCCTCCACTTT | CASSLGLDNSPLHF
TRBJ1-1 | TRBV15 | . | . | TGTGCCACCAGCAGAGCTCTTGAGGACACTGAAGCTTTCTTT | CATSRALEDTEAFF
TRBJ2-7 | TRBV10-3 | TRBD2 | . | TGTGCCACCTCCAGAGCAACTGGTAGCGGGAGGCCCTACGAGCAGTACTTC | CATSRATGSGRPYEQYF
TRBJ1-6 | TRBV19 | . | few | TGTGCCAGTAGTATACCCGGAGACAATTCACCCCTCCACTTT | CASSIPGDNSPLHF
TRBJ2-5 | TRBV20-1 | TRBD2 | . | TGCAGTGCTAGAGATATACTGGCGGGAGGGGGCCAAGAGACCCAGTACTTC | CSARDILAGGGQETQYF
TRBJ1-5 | TRBV20-1 | TRBD1 | . | TGCAGTGCTAGTGGGACAGGGAATCAGCCCCAGCATTTT | CSASGTGNQPQHF
TRBJ2-2 | TRBV5-4 | . | . | TGTGCCAGCAGCCTCGGGCCAGAGCCGAACACCGGGGAGCTGTTTTTT | CASSLGPEPNTGELFF
TRBJ1-6 | TRBV12-3/TRBV12-4 | . | . | TGTGCCAGCAGCCTAACGAGCGGGACTAGGCGGGGCTCACCCCTCCACTTT | CASSLTSGTRRGSPLHF
TRBJ2-7 | TRBV9 | . | . | TGTGCCAGCAGCGTAGAAGGAGGGTGGGTGGTTGGCTACTACGAGCAGTACTTC | CASSVEGGWVVGYYEQYF
TRBJ2-7 | TRBV30 | . | few | TGTGCCTGGAAGAGGAGGACAGTCTACGAGCAGTACTTC | CAWKRRTVYEQYF
TRBJ2-2 | TRBV7-3 | . | few | TGTGCCAGCAGCTCCCTATCCGGCGCCCCCGGGGAGCTGTTTTTT | CASSSLSGAPGELFF
TRBJ2-7 | TRBV6-1 | TRBD1 | once | TGTGCCAGCAGTGCCCGGGACAGGGGGTTCTCCTACGAGCAGTACTTC | CASSARDRGFSYEQYF
TRBJ1-1 | TRBV7-9 | . | . | TGTGCCAGCAGCTTAGAAGTGAACACTGAAGCTTTCTTT | CASSLEVNTEAFF
TRBJ2-7 | TRBV18 | TRBD2 | . | TGTGCCAGCTCCCTAGGCCAAGGGGAGGGGGAGCAGTACTTC | CASSLGQGEGEQYF
TRBJ1-5 | TRBV28 | TRBD1 | . | TGTGCCCCAGTGGAACAGGGGGCGAGCAATCAGCCCCAGCATTTT | CAPVEQGASNQPQHF
TRBJ2-2 | TRBV19 | . | . | TGTGCCAGTAGTATAGGGGTGGTAGGGCTCTATAACACCGGGGAGCTGTTTTTT | CASSIGVVGLYNTGELFF
TRBJ2-5 | TRBV5-1 | . | . | TGCGCCAGCAGCTTCACCCAGACGTACCAAGAGACCCAGTACTTC | CASSFTQTYQETQYF
TRBJ1-5 | TRBV18 | TRBD1 | . | TGTGCCAGCTCAGGGACAGCTAATAGCAATCAGCCCCAGCATTTT | CASSGTANSNQPQHF
TRBJ2-7 | TRBV19 | . | few | TGTGCCAGTAGTGGAATCGGAGGGGACAGCTCCTACGAGCAGTACTTC | CASSGIGGDSSYEQYF
TRBJ1-5 | TRBV7-2 | . | medium-sized | TGTGCCAGCAGCCCCGATTACAATCAGCCCCAGCATTTT | CASSPDYNQPQHF
TRBJ1-6 | TRBV4-3 | TRBD1 | . | TGCGCCAGCAGCCAAGCGGGACAGGGCAGGAATTCACCCCTCCACTTT | CASSQAGQGRNSPLHF
TRBJ1-1 | TRBV10-2 | TRBD1 | . | TGCGCCAGCTCGGACAGGATGAACACTGAAGCTTTCTTT | CASSDRMNTEAFF
TRBJ2-1 | TRBV7-9 | . | . | TGTGCCAGCAGCTTAGCGGGGACAGGAGCCGGGGGCGGGAGGGTACTATTCTTC | CASSLAGTGAGGGRVLFF
TRBJ1-1 | TRBV27 | . | few | TGTGCCAGCAGTTCACCGTACGGACCCAAGGGGAACACTGAAGCTTTCTTT | CASSSPYGPKGNTEAFF
TRBJ2-7 | TRBV7-9 | TRBD1 | . | TGTGCCAGCAGCTTTAGGACCGGGACAGGACTCTCCTACGAGCAGTACTTC | CASSFRTGTGLSYEQYF
TRBJ2-1 | TRBV20-1 | TRBD2 | . | TGCAGTGTCGCGGGAGGGCATAGCGGGAGATACAATGAGCAGTTCTTC | CSVAGGHSGRYNEQFF
TRBJ2-7 | TRBV20-1 | TRBD1 | medium-sized | TGCAGTGCTCCGGGACAGTGGACCTACGAGCAGTACTTC | CSAPGQWTYEQYF
TRBJ2-1 | TRBV21-1 | . | few | TGTGCCAGCAGCACCCTAGCGGGAGAGTGCAATGAGCAGTTCTTC | CASSTLAGECNEQFF
TRBJ1-5 | TRBV6-1 | TRBD1 | . | TGTGCCACCCTCGGGACAGGGGGGTACCAGCCCCAGCATTTT | CATLGTGGYQPQHF
TRBJ2-1 | TRBV2 | . | . | TGTGCCAGCAGTGAAGCGCTAAGGCGGGATGAGCAGTTCTTC | CASSEALRRDEQFF
TRBJ1-1 | TRBV7-2 | TRBD1 | . | TGTGCCAGCAGGCGCGGGACAGGGAATAATCAGAACACTGAAGCTTTCTTT | CASRRGTGNNQNTEAFF
TRBJ2-5 | TRBV15 | TRBD2 | few | TGTGCCACCAGCAGAGGGTTGCGGGGGGAGGGAGAGACCCAGTACTTC | CATSRGLRGEGETQYF
TRBJ2-7 | TRBV6-1 | . | . | TGTGCCAGCAGTCGCCAGGGGGGAATCTCCTACGAGCAGTACTTC | CASSRQGGISYEQYF
TRBJ2-1 | TRBV4-2 | . | . | TGTGCCAGCAGCCAAGTAGAACCAGCACGCTCCTACAATGAGCAGTTCTTC | CASSQVEPARSYNEQFF
TRBJ2-3 | TRBV12-3/TRBV12-4 | . | . | TGTGCCAGCAGTTTAGAGGACTCCCGGGCGACAGATACGCAGTATTTT | CASSLEDSRATDTQYF
TRBJ1-1 | TRBV30 | . | . | TGTGCCTGGAGTGGGAGTGCGAACACTGAAGCTTTCTTT | CAWSGSANTEAFF
TRBJ2-7 | TRBV2 | . | . | TGTGCCAGCAGGCACGGATCAAGTGGGGCGGTCAAAAACTTCTACGAGCAGTACTTC | CASRHGSSGAVKNFYEQYF
TRBJ1-2 | TRBV29-1 | . | . | TGCAGCGTTGCCGGGCCCCAGACTAACTATGGCTACACCTTC | CSVAGPQTNYGYTF
TRBJ1-1 | TRBV7-3 | . | few | TGTGCCAGCAGCCAGGCTTCCAACACTGAAGCTTTCTTT | CASSQASNTEAFF
TRBJ1-1 | TRBV7-9 | . | . | TGTGCCAGCAGCCAGACCATGAACACTGAAGCTTTCTTT | CASSQTMNTEAFF
TRBJ2-7 | TRBV6-1 | TRBD1 | few | TGTGCCAGCAGGGGGACAGGGACCTCCTACGAGCAGTACTTC | CASRGTGTSYEQYF
TRBJ2-7 | TRBV6-5 | . | . | TGTGCCAGCAGTTCTCCAGGGTTGTCCTACGAGCAGTACTTC | CASSSPGLSYEQYF
TRBJ1-2 | TRBV27 | . | few | TGTGCCAGCAGTCTCATCCCAGCACAGGGCGGCTATGGCTACACCTTC | CASSLIPAQGGYGYTF
TRBJ2-7 | TRBV27 | TRBD1 | . | TGTGCCAGCAGTAGACTCGCGTTTAACAGGGGAGAATCCTACGAGCAGTACTTC | CASSRLAFNRGESYEQYF
TRBJ1-5 | TRBV15 | . | . | TGTGCCACCAGCAAAAATCTTCTCCAGTTTAGCAATCAGCCCCAGCATTTT | CATSKNLLQFSNQPQHF
TRBJ2-3 | TRBV19 | . | . | TGTGCCAGTAGTATAATATCGGGACTCCGCACAGATACGCAGTATTTT | CASSIISGLRTDTQYF
TRBJ2-1 | TRBV7-9 | . | medium-sized | TGTGCCAGCAGCCCTCTCGCGCTGATCAATGAGCAGTTCTTC | CASSPLALINEQFF
TRBJ1-1 | TRBV4-2 | . | . | TGTGCCAGCAGCCCAAAGATGGGGCAGGGGAACACTGAAGCTTTCTTT | CASSPKMGQGNTEAFF
TRBJ1-4 | TRBV7-8 | . | once | TGTGCCAGCAGCTTTGAACAGGGAGAAAAACTGTTTTTT | CASSFEQGEKLFF
TRBJ1-1 | TRBV20-1 | . | . | TGCAGTGCTATGATCCCTAAGACCAACCCTGAAGCTTTCTTT | CSAMIPKTNPEAFF
TRBJ1-1 | TRBV20-1 | . | . | TGCAGTGCTAGCGGGGGAAGCAACACTGAAGCTTTCTTT | CSASGGSNTEAFF
TRBJ2-1 | TRBV7-9 | TRBD2 | . | TGTGCCAGCAGCCCCCGAGCGGGAGGTCAAAATGAGCAGTTCTTC | CASSPRAGGQNEQFF
TRBJ2-7 | TRBV7-8 | . | . | TGTGCCATCTCTGATGGAGAGAGGCAGTACTTC | CAISDGERQYF
TRBJ1-1 | TRBV7-2 | . | . | TGTGCCAGCAGACCAGGAGGGGCGGTCCCAACTGAAGCTTTCTTT | CASRPGGAVPTEAFF
TRBJ2-5 | TRBV28 | . | . | TGTGCCAGCACCACCGGGGGGCGCGGGGAAGAGACCCAGTACTTC | CASTTGGRGEETQYF